This TCR beta chain was recorded in a study of blood T cell repertoires in COVID-19. Study-wide background: The cDNA or gDNA used as material had been derived from T cells, B-cell-depleted T cells, or PBMCs.

Study processing details: How many nucleated cells were present was estimated from reference gene primer amplification. The protocol was immunoSEQ multiplex PCR, while the TCRdb copy is restricted to in-frame clones and leaves out a portion. Clone size and V and J calls were adopted from that table, with D and trimming inferred from the DNA. This table has around 160,000 clones, roughly 83% appearing once. J gave up 13 bases and V 3 bases, and 11 bases lay outside the gene matches. Germline V gives CDR1 LNHDA, CDR2 SQIVND (reference sequence). The CDR3 extends over 13 amino acids. Recruits, aged roughly 18 to 95 years, lived in 20 to 30 US areas. Donors of Cohort 3 who recovered were those that had two negative PCRs, clearance, or symptom resolution.

The sequence came from a woman aged 55-70 years who had recovered from COVID-19. The chain joins TRBV19 to TRBJ1-2, with 7 nucleotides matching TRBD1. What was sequenced was PBMCs or T cells enriched from blood (not recorded which). The CDR3 DNA reads as TGTGCCAGTAGTATTGGACAGGCAGGTCGGATCACCTTC. Translation: CASSIGQAGRITF.